This T cell receptor beta chain is drawn from a study of T-cell memory formation after mild COVID-19. This clonotype was found many times. Trimming removed 2 bases from V and 11 bases from J, with 10 bases in between. The CDR3 covers 13 residues. Germline values: CDR1 SEHNR, CDR2 FQNEAQ (reference sequence). Constant-segment primers served in 5'RACE that generated TCR alpha and TCR beta cDNA libraries bearing sample barcodes and UMIs. A single record per CDR3 protein comes from TCRdb applying MiXCR to the 5' RACE reads. The sample shows 300,000 to 400,000 distinct CDR3 sequences, 15% to 20% of them seen only once.

This sequence was found in a man younger than 35 who had mild COVID-19 (a few samples of this study predate the infection). Cell type and time point are not known. This chain connects TRBV7-9 to TRBJ1-6; unclear D gene. The sequenced material came from PBMCs or a T cell subset sorted from them (not recorded which). CDR3 nucleotide sequence: TGTGCCAGCAGCTTACAGGAGCTTACACCCCTCCACTTT. As protein: CASSLQELTPLHF.